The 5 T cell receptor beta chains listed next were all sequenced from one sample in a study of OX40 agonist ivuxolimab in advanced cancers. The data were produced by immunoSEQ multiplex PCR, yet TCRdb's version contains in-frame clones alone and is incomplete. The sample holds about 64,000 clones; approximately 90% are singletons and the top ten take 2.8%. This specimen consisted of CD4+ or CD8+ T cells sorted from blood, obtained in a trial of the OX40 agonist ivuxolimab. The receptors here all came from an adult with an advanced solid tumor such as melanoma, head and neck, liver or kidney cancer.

The CDR3 sequence: CASSLGQGSYEQYF. For the CDR3, the DNA is TGCGCCAGCAGCCTCGGGCAGGGTTCCTACGAGCAGTACTTC. V and J are TRBV5-1 and TRBJ2-7; D is possibly TRBD1 (5 bases). The length of the CDR3 is 14 residues. Germline lookup yields CDR1 SGHRS and CDR2 YFSETQ. Trimming shortened V by 4 bases and J by 1 base, and 12 bases separated the two germline ends.

CDR3 region: CASSSRDRENYNEQFF. DNA for the CDR3: TGTGCCAGCAGCTCCCGGGACAGGGAAAACTACAATGAGCAGTTCTTC. This sequence joins TRBV7-6 and TRBJ2-1, with 9 bases that match TRBD1. V shed 4 bases and J 3 bases; nucleotides not matched to a gene: 7. Germline CDR1 SGHVS, CDR2 FNYEAQ. CDR3 length equals 16 residues.

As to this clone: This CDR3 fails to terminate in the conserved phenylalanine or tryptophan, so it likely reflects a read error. The CDR3 nucleotides read TGTGCCAGCAGCTTAGCGGACGGCACTGAAGCTTTCTCT. The encoded protein is CASSLADGTEAFS. This sequence joins TRBV7-2 and TRBJ1-1; no firm D call. The CDR3 covers 13 residues. Germline V CDR1 and CDR2: SGHTA, FQGNSA. V lost 0 bases and J 4 bases, leaving 6 bases between the germline ends.

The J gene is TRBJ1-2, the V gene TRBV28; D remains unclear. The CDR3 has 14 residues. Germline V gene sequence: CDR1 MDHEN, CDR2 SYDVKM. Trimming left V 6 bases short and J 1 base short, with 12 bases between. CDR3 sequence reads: CASSSQTGNYGYTF. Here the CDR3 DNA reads TGTGCCAGCAGCTCCCAGACGGGTAACTATGGCTACACCTTC.

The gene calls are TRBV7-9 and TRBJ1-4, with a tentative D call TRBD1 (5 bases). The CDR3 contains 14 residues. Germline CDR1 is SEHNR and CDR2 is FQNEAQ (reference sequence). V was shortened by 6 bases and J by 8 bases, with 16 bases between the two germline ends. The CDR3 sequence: CASSWGTAPEKLFF. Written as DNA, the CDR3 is TGTGCCAGCAGTTGGGGGACGGCCCCCGAAAAACTGTTTTTT.